The 29 T cell receptor beta chains below were found in one sample sequenced in a study of cytomegalovirus exposure and HLA in healthy donors. The PCR was carried out with 60 Vbeta primers and 13 Jbeta primers. This table comes from immunoSEQ multiplex PCR, and its TCRdb copy is limited to in-frame clones, with some not included. The listing records under 65,000 clones. Material for sequencing was PBMCs. The source is a woman aged 25 to 39 in good health and CMV-seropositive.

The gene calls are TRBV4-1 and TRBJ2-2, with 8 bases lining up with TRBD1. The CDR3 totals 16 residues. Unmatched junction bases numbered 4, after V lost 3 bases and J lost 1 base. The germline V gene encodes CDR1 MGHRA and CDR2 YSYEKL. This chain's CDR3 is CASSQTGTGNTGELFF. The CDR3 DNA follows: TGCGCCAGCAGCCAGACCGGGACAGGGAACACCGGGGAGCTGTTTTTT.

V is TRBV5-1 and J is TRBJ2-3; D possibly corresponds to TRBD2 (6 bases). V lost 2 bases and J 6 bases, leaving 16 bases between the germline ends. The CDR3 consists of 15 residues. Germline CDR1 SGHRS, CDR2 YFSETQ. Here the CDR3 DNA reads TGCGCCAGCAGCTTAATGGAGGCGGGAATGGATACGCAGTATTTT. Protein product: CASSLMEAGMDTQYF.

The chain uses TRBV5-1 and TRBJ1-2; D remains unclear. V lost 5 bases, J lost 4 bases, and 27 bases lay in between. Germline V lookup: CDR1 SGHRS, CDR2 YFSETQ. The CDR3 contains 18 residues. CDR3: CASSYGGITRRASYGYTF. The CDR3 nucleotides are TGCGCCAGCAGTTACGGCGGGATTACACGGAGAGCGAGCTATGGCTACACCTTC.

The rearrangement links TRBV2 to TRBJ1-1, with 7 bases lining up with TRBD1. V lost 6 bases, J lost 11 bases, and 6 bases stayed unmatched. The CDR3 covers 11 residues. Germline assignment: CDR1 SNHLY and CDR2 FYNNEI. CDR3 DNA: TGTGCCAGCAGAGTGGACAGGAACGCTTTCTTT. Amino acids: CASRVDRNAFF.

Remarks on this clone: A junction boundary mismatches the germline segment, possibly from a read error. The chain carries TRBV27 and TRBJ2-7; TRBD1 matches at 10 bases. The germline CDR1 and CDR2 sequences are MNHEY and SMNVEV (reference sequence). The CDR3 totals 12 residues. The CDR3 sequence is CASSPLTGGFNF. CDR3 nucleotides: TGTGCCAGCAGTCCCTTGACAGGGGGCTTCAACTTC.

V and J are TRBV9 and TRBJ2-5; possible D gene TRBD1, 6 bases. Germline V gene lookup returns CDR1 SGDLS and CDR2 YYNGEE. V gave up 0 bases and J gave up 2 bases, with 14 bases separating them. The CDR3 is made up of 16 amino acids. The CDR3 region has the DNA TGTGCCAGCAGCGTAGCCGGGCAGGGGACGCAAGAGACCCAGTACTTC. Its protein is CASSVAGQGTQETQYF.

The rearrangement uses TRBV7-9 and TRBJ2-2; possible D gene TRBD2, 6 bases. The CDR3 runs 15 residues. With 5 bases removed from V and 3 bases from J, the gap between germline ends came to 13 bases. The V gene's germline CDR1 is SEHNR and CDR2 FQNEAQ (reference sequence). This CDR3 is CASSHGWGDTGELFF. For the CDR3, the DNA is TGTGCCAGCAGCCACGGATGGGGGGACACCGGGGAGCTGTTTTTT.

The J gene is TRBJ2-1, the V gene TRBV6-6; D is possibly TRBD2 (6 bases). V gave up 5 bases and J gave up 5 bases, with 19 bases separating them. Germline V gives CDR1 MNHNY, CDR2 SVGAGI (reference sequence). The CDR3 consists of 16 residues. Here the CDR3 DNA reads TGTGCCAGCAGTCTTGGAGGGACGGCGGCCGACAATGAGCAGTTCTTC. Translation: CASSLGGTAADNEQFF.

The CDR3 spells CASSLGTGYPLRNEQFF. The CDR3 DNA reads as TGTGCCAGCAGCTTAGGCACAGGGTACCCCCTGAGGAATGAGCAGTTCTTC. V is TRBV7-9 and J is TRBJ2-1; D is possibly TRBD1 (6 bases). Trimming pared 1 base from V and 7 bases from J, leaving 20 bases between. The CDR3 totals 17 residues. The germline V gene has CDR1 SEHNR and CDR2 FQNEAQ (reference sequence).

This chain connects TRBV19 to TRBJ2-1; D is ambiguous. The V gene's germline CDR1 is LNHDA and CDR2 SQIVND (reference sequence). This CDR3 region has 16 residues. The V gene lost 4 bases and the J gene lost 4 bases, with 17 bases spanning the gap. The CDR3 bases are TGTGCCAGTAGTACACTGATGGGCGCGACGTACAATGAGCAGTTCTTC. It codes for CASSTLMGATYNEQFF.

The chain uses TRBV13 and TRBJ2-7, with 8 nucleotides matching TRBD1. The CDR3 totals 13 residues. Trimming took 3 bases from V and 6 from J; bases not matched to a gene: 4. In germline, CDR1 is PRHDT, CDR2 FYEKMQ (reference sequence). The CDR3 nucleotides read TGTGCCAGCAGCTTGAGGACAGGGCGCGAGCAGTACTTC. Translating it yields CASSLRTGREQYF.

This chain joins TRBV6-5 and TRBJ2-3; the D gene is possibly TRBD2 (5 bases). The germline CDR1 and CDR2 sequences are MNHEY and SVGAGI. V gave up 2 bases and J gave up 2 bases, with 11 bases separating them. The CDR3 is made up of 15 amino acids. The CDR3 here is CASSYVRAPTDTQYF. CDR3 coding DNA: TGTGCCAGCAGTTACGTGCGGGCCCCCACAGATACGCAGTATTTT.

The chain carries TRBV27 and TRBJ1-5; TRBD1 might be the D (5 bases). Trimming took off 6 bases at V and 5 bases at J, with 11 bases between the two ends. The CDR3 loop spans 13 amino acids. CDR1 is MNHEY and CDR2 is SMNVEV in the germline V gene (reference sequence). This CDR3 is CASSWGLDQPQHF. Written as DNA, the CDR3 is TGTGCCAGCAGCTGGGGCTTAGATCAGCCCCAGCATTTT.

The V gene is TRBV4-2, the J gene TRBJ2-3; weak D call: TRBD1 (6 bases). The CDR3 length is 20 residues. With 0 bases removed from V and 5 bases from J, the gap between germline ends came to 27 bases. The germline V gene encodes CDR1 LGHNA and CDR2 YNFKEQ. Here the CDR3 reads CASSQERRGSGRIGGDTQYF. The CDR3 region has the DNA TGTGCCAGCAGCCAAGAAAGAAGGGGGAGCGGAAGAATAGGAGGAGATACGCAGTATTTT.

The rearrangement uses TRBV19 and TRBJ2-3; the match to TRBD2 covers 13 bases. CDR3 size: 17 residues. Germline CDR1 and CDR2: LNHDA and SQIVND (reference sequence). Trimming took 4 bases from V and 3 from J; bases not matched to a gene: 7. The DNA of the CDR3 is TGTGCCAGTAGTACCCGGGGACTAGCGGGACCGACAGATACGCAGTATTTT. It encodes CASSTRGLAGPTDTQYF.

The chain has TRBV11-3 and TRBJ1-5, with 7 bases fitting TRBD1. Germline-derived CDR1 and CDR2 are SGHNT and YENEEA. This CDR3 has 14 residues. Trimming at V came to 1 base and at J to 9 bases, leaving 6 bases not matched to a gene. The chain's CDR3 is CASSLGRGVGPQHF. DNA of the CDR3: TGTGCCAGCAGCTTAGGCAGGGGGGTAGGGCCCCAGCATTTT.

Regarding this clone: A junction end diverges from the germline sequence, so it may reflect a read error. The genes are TRBV19 and TRBJ2-5; 7 bases match TRBD1. Germline V gives CDR1 LNHDA, CDR2 SQIVND (reference sequence). The CDR3 sequence is 15 residues long. The CDR3 loop is CASSIGDRPWENQYF. The CDR3, as DNA: TGTGCCAGTAGTATTGGGGACAGACCTTGGGAGAACCAGTACTTC.

CDR3 in DNA: TGTGCCAGCAGTGAAGTCAGGGGTGGCTACACCTTC. Amino acids: CASSEVRGGYTF. The chain has TRBV6-4 and TRBJ1-2; TRBD1 is a possible D gene (6 bases). Germline lookup yields CDR1 MRHNA and CDR2 SNTAGT. Deletions cut 3 bases from V and 7 bases from J, with 9 bases between. This CDR3 is built from 12 residues.

V gene TRBV7-9 combines with J gene TRBJ2-1, with 8 bases fitting TRBD1. J lost 5 bases, V lost 5 bases, and 8 bases had no gene match. Per the germline V gene, CDR1 is SEHNR and CDR2 is FQNEAQ (reference sequence). CDR3 length: 15 amino acids. This chain's CDR3 is CASSPSGGPDNEQFF. The CDR3 region has the DNA TGTGCCAGCAGCCCCTCAGGGGGCCCCGACAATGAGCAGTTCTTC.

The rearrangement joins TRBV19 to TRBJ2-7, with 8 bases that match TRBD1. This CDR3 spans 14 amino acids. CDR1 is LNHDA, CDR2 SQIVND, per germline (reference sequence). The junction had 6 bases not matched to a gene; V was cut back by 5 bases and J by 3 bases. The CDR3 is CASSPRQGSYEQYF. The CDR3 DNA follows: TGTGCCAGTAGTCCCCGACAGGGGAGCTACGAGCAGTACTTC.

The V and J genes are TRBV5-1 and TRBJ2-7; 7 nucleotides line up with TRBD2. Trimming cost V 5 bases and J 4 bases; bases outside gene matches: 3. Per the germline V gene, CDR1 is SGHRS and CDR2 is YFSETQ. The CDR3 has 12 residues. The CDR3 coding sequence is TGCGCCAGCAGTGAAGCGGGGTACGAGCAGTACTTC. This translates into CASSEAGYEQYF.

This chain uses TRBV6-1 with TRBJ1-2; D remains unclear. Per the germline V gene, CDR1 is MNHNS and CDR2 is SASEGT. V lost 1 base, J lost 7 bases, and 7 bases lay in between. This CDR3 spans 12 amino acids. CDR3 sequence reads: CASSEDFSGYTF. In nucleotides, the CDR3 is TGTGCCAGCAGTGAAGACTTCTCTGGCTACACCTTC.

The gene calls are TRBV2 and TRBJ1-2, with D unclear. This CDR3 comprises 14 residues. V was shortened by 2 bases and J by 3 bases, with 10 bases between the two germline ends. In germline, CDR1 is SNHLY, CDR2 FYNNEI. CDR3 sequence reads: CASSELGGDYGYTF. The CDR3 region has the DNA TGTGCCAGCAGTGAACTTGGCGGCGACTATGGCTACACCTTC. Together with reference TRBV2 and TRBJ1-2, the CDR3 gives the full variable domain: EPEVTQTPSHQVTQMGQEVILRCVPISNHLYFYWYRQILGQKVEFLVSFYNNEISEKSEIFDDQFSVERPDGSNFTLKIRSTKLEDSAMYFCASSELGGDYGYTFGSGTRLTVV.

V and J are TRBV6-1 and TRBJ1-6, with 9 bases that match TRBD1. The CDR3 length is 14 residues. The germline CDR1 and CDR2 sequences are MNHNS and SASEGT. With 4 bases clipped from V and 9 bases from J, the junction kept 4 bases outside the gene matches. CDR3 loop: CASSVTGGVSPLHF. As DNA, the CDR3 is TGTGCCAGCAGTGTGACAGGGGGGGTTTCACCCCTCCACTTT.

The chain recombines TRBV4-2 with TRBJ1-4, with 9 bases lining up with TRBD1. J lost 4 bases, V lost 1 base, and 10 bases had no gene match. The CDR3 runs to 18 residues. Germline CDR1 is LGHNA and CDR2 is YNFKEQ. CDR3 amino acids: CASSQGQQGALGNEKLFF. The CDR3 DNA reads as TGTGCCAGCAGCCAAGGGCAACAGGGGGCTTTAGGTAATGAAAAACTGTTTTTT.

The chain employs TRBV5-1 and TRBJ2-7; D gene uncertain. Germline CDR1 reads SGHRS; CDR2 reads YFSETQ. This CDR3 spans 14 amino acids. Trimming took off 5 bases at V and 6 bases at J, with 18 bases between the two ends. The CDR3 loop reads CASSRFLDSGEQYF. The DNA for the CDR3 is TGCGCCAGCAGTCGATTTCTAGATTCTGGCGAGCAGTACTTC.

The chain combines TRBV5-1 with TRBJ2-5; tentatively, D is TRBD1 (6 bases). Germline V gene sequence: CDR1 SGHRS, CDR2 YFSETQ. V was trimmed by 5 bases and J by 5 bases, leaving 13 bases between them. The CDR3 spans 13 residues. CDR3 DNA: TGCGCCAGCAGTCAAAGGGGGATGGAGACCCAGTACTTC. Protein: CASSQRGMETQYF.

This rearrangement joins TRBV30 to TRBJ1-5; D gene ambiguous. The germline CDR1 and CDR2 sequences are GTSNPN and SVGIG (reference sequence). The CDR3 covers 13 residues. V was trimmed by 2 bases and J by 0 bases, leaving 5 bases between them. The CDR3 nucleotides are TGTGCCTGGAGTATAGATAGCAATCAGCCCCAGCATTTT. Its translation: CAWSIDSNQPQHF. The whole variable domain, filled in from reference TRBV30 and TRBJ1-5, reads SQTIHQWPATLVQPVGSPLSLECTVEGTSNPNLYWYRQAAGRGLQLLFYSVGIGQISSEVPQNLSASRPQDRQFILSSKKLLLSDSGFYLCAWSIDSNQPQHFGDGTRLSIL.

The chain couples TRBV6-1 to TRBJ1-2, with D uncertain. The CDR3 is 14 amino acids. CDR1 and CDR2 from the germline V gene are MNHNS and SASEGT. The V end lost 1 base, the J end lost 3 bases, and 9 bases lay between the germline ends. The chain's CDR3 is CASSEDWQDYGYTF. The CDR3 DNA reads TGTGCCAGCAGTGAAGATTGGCAGGACTATGGCTACACCTTC.